A selection of T cell receptor beta chains follows, all from one sample in a study of CD8+ T cells in alopecia areata. The table came from immunoSEQ multiplex PCR; TCRdb's copy has only in-frame clones and leaves some out. This repertoire shows roughly 220,000 clones, 35% to 45% found once; its top ten account for 0.48%. Specimen: CD4+ T cells sorted from blood, collected at roughly week 30, from a patient treated with tofacitinib. The receptors derive from a human donor with alopecia areata. The conserved cysteine and the conserved F or W are not part of the CDR3 here.

V gene	J gene	CDR3 protein
TRBV29-1	TRBJ2-4	SAFGTLAKNIQY
TRBV2	TRBJ2-1	ASKGLAGIDEQF
TRBV10-3	TRBJ2-7	AIRGGTGGSYEQY
TRBV10-3	TRBJ2-7	AISESNTGQY
TRBV6-5	TRBJ2-7	ASSYDYEQY
TRBV2	TRBJ2-7	ASSERWESYEQY
TRBV6-5	TRBJ1-1	ASRLEQGAKAF
TRBV29-1	TRBJ1-1	SVDEGANTEAF
TRBV30	TRBJ1-2	AWSVGRGYGYT
TRBV19	TRBJ2-4	ASSIIFGGKAKNIQY
TRBV29-1	TRBJ1-2	SGDLPGGYGYT
TRBV29-1	TRBJ1-1	SVSLLVMNTEAF
TRBV7-8	TRBJ2-2	ASSFQGGVNTGELF
TRBV2	TRBJ2-6	ASSVGQHSGANVLT
TRBV4-1	TRBJ2-1	ASSQNPAGGPNEQF
TRBV7-2	TRBJ2-3	ASSLGGRVTDTQY
TRBV4-1	TRBJ2-2	ASSQVVRRAGGELF
TRBV19	TRBJ2-2	ASSQPGARTGELF
TRBV5-8	TRBJ2-2	ASSSGQGWSGELF
TRBV27	TRBJ2-3	ASSFFQDRFSDTQY
TRBV11-2	TRBJ2-5	ASSGGVGLTGTQY
TRBV11-2	TRBJ2-3	ASSARRALGDTQY
TRBV30	TRBJ2-1	AWGNSYNEQF
TRBV5-1	TRBJ1-2	ASSLGQGGYT
TRBV4-1	TRBJ2-3	ASSQRSGRAVVDTQY
TRBV9	TRBJ2-5	ASSVARGRGETQY
TRBV30	TRBJ2-7	AWSAWGGSSYEQY
TRBV11-2	TRBJ1-1	ASSPIQRIEAF
TRBV19	TRBJ2-4	ASQEEGISIQY
TRBV19	TRBJ1-6	ASKLSTDSPLH
TRBV6-5	TRBJ2-7	ASSYSSMGDSYEQY
TRBV9	TRBJ2-6	ASSGVLPGSGANVLT
TRBV5-5	TRBJ1-4	ASSTDRNEKLF
TRBV29-1	TRBJ1-2	SSQGGISDGYT
TRBV19	TRBJ2-1	ASSRTGNNEQF
TRBV27	TRBJ2-1	ASSFRGDSYNEQF
TRBV2	TRBJ1-2	ASSLQGARGYT
TRBV13	TRBJ2-1	ASSSGALGSVHNEQF
TRBV30	TRBJ2-1	AWSVFLATSNEQF
TRBV29-1	TRBJ2-3	SYITGGKGDTQY
TRBV7-6	TRBJ2-3	ASSLQGHTDTQY
TRBV18	TRBJ1-2	ASSPPKTGIGGYT
TRBV10-2	TRBJ1-1	ASTSGPGSTEAF
TRBV14	TRBJ2-5	ASSQGGVTQY
TRBV9	TRBJ1-5	ASSVGQSNQPQH
TRBV27	TRBJ1-6	ASRLRRADPNSPLH
TRBV7-3	TRBJ1-4	ASTHLPYVLP
TRBV6-5	TRBJ1-2	ASRDTGTGNYGYT
TRBV2	TRBJ2-5	ASSGQGRDRTQY
TRBV7-9	TRBJ1-5	ASSLALGGFNQPQH